The entry below describes one TCR beta chain. The antigen remains undetermined. The entry originates in a study of cytomegalovirus exposure and HLA in healthy donors. Findings and caveats of the study: The only immune exposure information that was available was CMV serostatus.

From germline, CDR1 is MNHEY and CDR2 SMNVEV (reference sequence). The CDR3 loop spans 14 amino acids. The V and J ends lost 5 bases and 0 bases respectively, with 10 bases between them. Primers: 60 Vbeta forward and 13 Jbeta reverse. The assay was immunoSEQ multiplex PCR, and TCRdb's table has in-frame clones only and misses some. The table has roughly 120,000 clones, 65% to 75% seen once. The chain uses TRBV27 and TRBJ1-1; D might be TRBD1 (5 bases). The sample comprised PBMCs. The TCR comes from a woman between 45 and 65 years old in good health and CMV-seropositive. CDR3: CASSPDSLNTEAFF. The CDR3 coding sequence is TGTGCCAGCAGTCCCGACAGCTTGAACACTGAAGCTTTCTTT.